The TCR beta chain described here comes from a study of blood T cell repertoires in COVID-19. Study details: Spain, Italy and the United States supplied samples that represented acute and convalescent COVID-19. Sources were T cells, B-cell-depleted T cells, or PBMCs; the material itself was cDNA or gDNA.

This clone appeared a few times. CDR1 and CDR2 from the germline V gene are MDHEN and SYDVKM. V was shortened by 7 bases and J by 0 bases, with 18 bases between the two germline ends. The CDR3 runs 16 residues. Authors' analysis steps: Reference gene primer amplification yielded estimated nucleated cell counts. Method: immunoSEQ multiplex PCR; TCRdb's copy keeps in-frame clones and lacks some. Clone size and V and J calls were adopted from that table, with D and trimming inferred from the DNA. The data show approximately 46,000 clones, about nine tenths seen once. Sequencing used peripheral blood. The origin of this receptor is a man aged 60 to 69 with active or convalescent COVID-19. The chain uses TRBV28 and TRBJ1-2; D not certain. CDR3 sequence: CASITRSLSSNYGYTF. CDR3 in DNA: TGTGCCAGCATCACCAGGTCCCTAAGTTCTAACTATGGCTACACCTTC.